This T cell receptor beta chain emerged from a study of cytomegalovirus exposure and HLA in healthy donors. Whole-study results and caveats: Researchers reported that a few CMV-associated chains were confirmed in vitro as CMV antigen-specific. The study labeled more than 150 TCR beta chains cytomegalovirus-associated. Reported results showed that the classifier diagnosed cytomegalovirus status with high specificity and sensitivity.

The donors were members of the validation cohort comprising over 100 subjects, separate from the roughly 700-subject first cohort. CDR1 and CDR2 (germline): SEHNR, FQNEAQ (reference sequence). V was shortened by 3 bases and J by 1 base, with 13 bases between the two germline ends. CDR3 length: 15 residues. Clones were sequenced by immunoSEQ multiplex PCR, and TCRdb holds only the in-frame ones, with some missing. The sample holds about 140,000 clones, about nine tenths seen once. Regarding this clone: What it recognizes is unknown.

The chain recombines TRBV7-9 with TRBJ2-7; D gene uncertain. The sequence was obtained from a young man in good health and CMV-seronegative. The sample taken for sequencing was PBMCs. The CDR3: CASSLFGEVSYEQYF. The CDR3 region has the DNA TGTGCCAGCAGCTTGTTCGGAGAGGTTTCCTACGAGCAGTACTTC.